Following are 23 T cell receptor beta chains from one sample sequenced in a study of cytomegalovirus exposure and HLA in healthy donors. Amplification used 60 Vbeta primers and 13 Jbeta primers. The data were produced by immunoSEQ multiplex PCR, yet TCRdb's version contains in-frame clones alone and is incomplete. The profile shows about 150,000 clones, 65% to 85% of them singletons. The sequencing input was PBMCs. These receptors all stem from a woman in her forties in good health and CMV-seropositive.

A few counts support this clone. J is TRBJ2-5 and V is TRBV6-1, with D possibly being TRBD2 (5 bases). V was shortened by 3 bases and J by 4 bases, with 15 bases between the two germline ends. The germline V gene encodes CDR1 MNHNS and CDR2 SASEGT. The CDR3 runs to 15 residues. CDR3 nucleotide sequence: TGTGCCAGCAGTGAGATCACCGGACGGGGAGAGACCCAGTACTTC. This codes for CASSEITGRGETQYF.

The V gene is TRBV7-3, the J gene TRBJ1-2; a weak D match, TRBD1 (5 bases). The CDR3 is made up of 15 amino acids. Trimming left V 5 bases short and J 2 bases short, with 15 bases between. CDR1 is SGHTA and CDR2 is FQGTGA in the germline V gene. The CDR3 DNA reads TGTGCCAGCAGCGAAAGAGCTGGGGCCAACTATGGCTACACCTTC. As protein: CASSERAGANYGYTF.

The chain carries TRBV28 and TRBJ2-2; D is unresolved. The CDR3 runs to 13 residues. In germline, CDR1 is MDHEN, CDR2 SYDVKM. Deletions cut 6 bases from V and 1 base from J, with 6 bases between. CDR3: CASRQRNTGELFF. In DNA form, the CDR3 reads TGTGCCAGCAGACAGAGGAACACCGGGGAGCTGTTTTTT.

This chain joins TRBV19 and TRBJ2-1; 10 nucleotides align to TRBD2. From germline, CDR1 is LNHDA and CDR2 SQIVND (reference sequence). CDR3 length: 14 amino acids. The J segment lost 8 bases and the V segment lost 4 bases, leaving 5 bases of the junction unmatched. The CDR3 spells CASSTGLASHEQFF. The CDR3 bases are TGTGCCAGTAGTACGGGACTAGCGTCGCATGAGCAGTTCTTC.

A single count supports this clone. J is TRBJ2-1 and V is TRBV18; the match to TRBD2 covers 13 bases. The V segment lost 4 bases and the J segment 0 bases; nucleotides outside the gene matches: 3. The germline gives CDR1 KGHSH, CDR2 LQKENI. CDR3 length: 17 amino acids. The CDR3 coding sequence is TGTGCCAGCTCACGGACTAGCGGGGGTCTCTCCTACAATGAGCAGTTCTTC. As protein: CASSRTSGGLSYNEQFF.

This sequence joins TRBV29-1 and TRBJ2-7, with D tentatively TRBD1 (5 bases). Germline CDR1 reads SQVTM; CDR2 reads ANQGSEA. The CDR3 covers 14 residues. The V end lost 4 bases, the J end lost 2 bases, and 15 bases lay between the germline ends. The CDR3: CSVVKGQGAYEQYF. The DNA of the CDR3 is TGCAGCGTTGTCAAGGGCCAAGGGGCCTACGAGCAGTACTTC.

The genes are TRBV28 and TRBJ1-2, with D possibly matching TRBD1 (5 bases). The CDR3 is made up of 13 amino acids. V lost 4 bases to trimming and J lost 4 bases, with 10 bases between them. Germline lookup yields CDR1 MDHEN and CDR2 SYDVKM. The CDR3 here is CASSSEDSYGYTF. CDR3 nucleotide sequence: TGTGCCAGCAGTTCGGAAGACAGCTATGGCTACACCTTC.

This rearrangement joins TRBV5-1 to TRBJ1-4; 12 bases line up with TRBD1. The CDR3 is 15 residues long. V shed 0 bases, J shed 7 bases, and the junction held 1 base outside the gene matches. The germline gives CDR1 SGHRS, CDR2 YFSETQ. The CDR3 loop is CASSLGDRGPEKLFF. For the CDR3, the DNA is TGCGCCAGCAGCTTGGGGGACAGGGGGCCTGAAAAACTGTTTTTT.

The chain joins TRBV6-5 to TRBJ1-1, with D unclear. Looked up from germline, CDR1 is MNHEY and CDR2 is SVGAGI. V dropped 7 bases and J dropped 11 bases, with 14 bases sitting between them. This CDR3 is 11 amino acids long. The CDR3 reads CASKIGRRAFF. CDR3 nucleotides: TGTGCCAGCAAGATCGGCAGGAGGGCTTTCTTT.

A few counts support this clone. The chain employs TRBV6-1 and TRBJ1-4, with 7 bases lining up with TRBD1. This CDR3 region has 15 residues. The V gene end was trimmed by 3 bases and the J gene end by 7 bases; junction bases not matched to a gene: 8. The germline gives CDR1 MNHNS, CDR2 SASEGT. CDR3 in DNA: TGTGCCAGCAGTGATATGAGGGGGCAGGGTGAAAAACTGTTTTTT. Protein product: CASSDMRGQGEKLFF.

V gene TRBV19 combines with J gene TRBJ1-6; TRBD1 matches 8 bases. Germline V gene data show CDR1 as LNHDA and CDR2 as SQIVND (reference sequence). The CDR3 has 15 residues. The ends lost 3 bases at V and 6 bases at J; junction bases unmatched: 4. CDR3 in amino acids: CASSMETGVNSPLHF. The DNA for the CDR3 is TGTGCCAGTAGTATGGAGACAGGGGTTAATTCACCCCTCCACTTT.

The rearrangement uses TRBV5-4 and TRBJ2-3; 7 bases are a match to TRBD2. Germline V gene data show CDR1 as SGHNT and CDR2 as YYREEE (reference sequence). This CDR3 has 15 residues. Trimming took 1 base from V and 2 from J; bases not matched to a gene: 4. The CDR3 DNA follows: TGTGCCAGCAGCTTGAGCGGGGTAGACACAGATACGCAGTATTTT. Encoded protein: CASSLSGVDTDTQYF.

This rearrangement joins TRBV18 to TRBJ2-7, with a tentative D call TRBD2 (5 bases). The V end lost 3 bases, the J end lost 5 bases, and 8 bases lay between the germline ends. This CDR3 is 12 amino acids long. Germline CDR1 reads KGHSH; CDR2 reads LQKENI. The CDR3 region has the DNA TGTGCCAGCTCACCGGGAGATCACGAGCAGTACTTC. Protein sequence: CASSPGDHEQYF.

This clone was observed a single time. The rearrangement joins TRBV9 to TRBJ1-5; D is perhaps TRBD1 (5 bases). Per germline, CDR1 SGDLS and CDR2 YYNGEE. Trimming cost V 0 bases and J 6 bases, with 7 bases left between them. This CDR3 has 13 amino acids. The CDR3 region is CASSVGGGQPQHF. The DNA for the CDR3 is TGTGCCAGCAGCGTAGGGGGGGGTCAGCCCCAGCATTTT.

The CDR3 sequence: CASSPLSTATDTQYF. DNA for the CDR3: TGTGCCAGCAGCCCCTTATCTACAGCCACAGATACGCAGTATTTT. The J gene is TRBJ2-3, the V gene TRBV7-3; D is undetermined. The length of the CDR3 is 15 residues. The V gene's germline CDR1 is SGHTA and CDR2 FQGTGA. Trimming took 5 bases from V and 2 from J, leaving 14 bases between them.

The V and J genes are TRBV27 and TRBJ2-7; 7 bases are shared with TRBD1. V lost 3 bases to trimming and J lost 3 bases; unmatched junction nucleotides: 5. The CDR3 spans 14 residues. The germline gives CDR1 MNHEY, CDR2 SMNVEV (reference sequence). CDR3 coding DNA: TGTGCCAGCAGTTTTGCAGGGGGACGCTACGAGCAGTACTTC. This sequence encodes CASSFAGGRYEQYF.

As DNA, the CDR3 is TGCGCCAGCAGCCAAGACCCTATTTCGGACACCCATTCACCCCTCCACTTT. Residues: CASSQDPISDTHSPLHF. This rearrangement joins TRBV4-3 to TRBJ1-6; the D gene is possibly TRBD1 (5 bases). V was trimmed by 0 bases and J by 8 bases, leaving 17 bases between them. From germline, CDR1 is LGHNA and CDR2 YSLEER. CDR3 length equals 17 residues.

V and J are TRBV5-1 and TRBJ2-5; a weak D match, TRBD2 (6 bases). Trimming cost V 0 bases and J 5 bases, with 14 bases left between them. The CDR3 consists of 15 residues. Germline assignment: CDR1 SGHRS and CDR2 YFSETQ. The CDR3 sequence: CASSLGASVGETQYF. The CDR3 DNA reads TGCGCCAGCAGCTTGGGGGCTAGCGTGGGGGAGACCCAGTACTTC.

The V and J genes are TRBV19 and TRBJ2-1, with unresolved D. The V and J ends lost 0 bases and 3 bases respectively, with 3 bases between them. This CDR3 is built from 13 residues. Germline V lookup: CDR1 LNHDA, CDR2 SQIVND (reference sequence). The CDR3: CASSIDLYNEQFF. The CDR3, as DNA: TGTGCCAGTAGTATAGACCTCTACAATGAGCAGTTCTTC.

The rearrangement joins TRBV5-6 to TRBJ2-5, with 7 bases fitting TRBD2. Trimming cost V 0 bases and J 2 bases; bases outside gene matches: 1. This CDR3 has 14 residues. The V gene's germline CDR1 is SGHDT and CDR2 YYEEEE. The chain's CDR3 is CASSLVSGQETQYF. For the CDR3, the DNA is TGTGCCAGCAGCTTGGTTAGCGGGCAAGAGACCCAGTACTTC.

The rearrangement uses TRBV7-2 and TRBJ2-1; tentatively, D is TRBD1 (5 bases). The germline V gene has CDR1 SGHTA and CDR2 FQGNSA. The CDR3 is made up of 15 amino acids. Between the trimmed V and J ends, which lost 6 bases and 5 bases, there was a span of 17 bases. Here the CDR3 DNA reads TGTGCCAGCAGTCTATCGCCTGGGGCACACAATGAGCAGTTCTTC. This codes for CASSLSPGAHNEQFF. The complete variable domain, with remaining parts taken from reference TRBV7-2 and TRBJ2-1, reads GAGVSQSPSNKVTEKGKDVELRCDPISGHTALYWYRQSLGQGLEFLIYFQGNSAPDKSGLPSDRFSAERTGGSVSTLTIQRTQQEDSAVYLCASSLSPGAHNEQFFGPGTRLTVL.

The chain joins TRBV12-5 to TRBJ2-2, with 10 bases fitting TRBD2. Germline trimming cut 2 bases from V and 3 bases from J; bases unmatched to any gene: 3. The CDR3 sequence is 16 residues long. CDR1 is LGHNT and CDR2 is FRNRAP in the germline V gene. CDR3 loop: CASGLWLAGDTGELFF. CDR3 DNA: TGTGCTAGTGGTTTGTGGCTAGCGGGAGACACCGGGGAGCTGTTTTTT.

This sequence joins TRBV30 and TRBJ1-2; 9 nucleotides align to TRBD1. The CDR3 has 12 residues. Germline V gene sequence: CDR1 GTSNPN, CDR2 SVGIG (reference sequence). V shed 3 bases and J 13 bases; nucleotides not matched to a gene: 9. In nucleotides, the CDR3 is TGTGCCTGGAGCCACGGACAGGGGAGCGTCACCTTC. The encoded protein is CAWSHGQGSVTF.